Listed here is a single TCR beta chain. Clones were sequenced by immunoSEQ multiplex PCR, and TCRdb holds only the in-frame ones, with some missing. The table records 350,000 to 500,000 clones, 70% to 90% of them present only once. The CDR3 length is 13 residues. Trimming pared 4 bases from V and 7 bases from J, leaving 10 bases between. In germline, CDR1 is SNHLY, CDR2 FYNNEI. This entry is derived from a study of blood T cell repertoires in COVID-19. V gene TRBV2 combines with J gene TRBJ2-2; D is perhaps TRBD2 (5 bases). Sample: PBMCs or T cells enriched from blood (not recorded which). The receptor comes from a woman younger than 30 who had been exposed to COVID-19. This CDR3 is CASSVPGIGELFF. In DNA, the CDR3 is TGTGCCAGCAGTGTTCCGGGGATCGGGGAGCTGTTTTTT. Based on the CDR3 plus reference TRBV2 and TRBJ2-2, the full variable domain is EPEVTQTPSHQVTQMGQEVILRCVPISNHLYFYWYRQILGQKVEFLVSFYNNEISEKSEIFDDQFSVERPDGSNFTLKIRSTKLEDSAMYFCASSVPGIGELFFGEGSRLTVL.